The rows below give T cell receptor beta chains drawn from one sample of a study of naive and memory T cell subsets. A single record per CDR3 protein comes from TCRdb applying MiXCR to the UMI-ligation and nested PCR reads. The sample holds around 140,000 distinct CDR3 sequences, under 25% seen once. The sequenced material came from naive CD4+ T cells from blood. The receptors come from a human donor in good health. Both conserved end residues are part of each CDR3. A D gene is named only where the DNA matches it firmly. Some rows mark clone size as missing; the rest say once, few, many or name a class of expanded clone.

TRBV7-7	-	TRBJ2-1	TRBD1	TGTGCCAGCAGCCCCCGAAAGCGGACAGGGAACAATGAGCAGTTCTTC	CASSPRKRTGNNEQFF
TRBV29-1	few	TRBJ2-2	TRBD2	TGCAGCGTTGGGACTAGCGGGAGTAGCACCGGGGAGCTGTTTTTT	CSVGTSGSSTGELFF
TRBV6-5	-	TRBJ1-4	-	TGTGCCAGCAGTCGGACGGGACTAAATGAAAAACTGTTTTTT	CASSRTGLNEKLFF
TRBV24-1	many	TRBJ2-3	TRBD2	TGTGCCGCCCAGACTAGCGGCACGGGAGATACGCAGTATTTT	CAAQTSGTGDTQYF
TRBV29-1	-	TRBJ1-1	-	TGCAGCGTTGAACGCGGACTGAACACTGAAGCTTTCTTT	CSVERGLNTEAFF
TRBV10-2	-	TRBJ2-7	TRBD1	TGCGCCAGCGGTCGTTTGGGACAGGGGTACGAGCAGTACTTC	CASGRLGQGYEQYF
TRBV7-2	few	TRBJ2-5	-	TGTGCCAGCAACGGGAGAGGACAAGAGACCCAGTACTTC	CASNGRGQETQYF
TRBV29-1	many	TRBJ2-5	TRBD2	TGCAGCGCGGACACCGGGGGGCAAGAGACCCAGTACTTC	CSADTGGQETQYF
TRBV7-9	-	TRBJ1-1	-	TGTGCCAGCAACTTCGGGGCAGGGGCCACTGAAGCTTTCTTT	CASNFGAGATEAFF
TRBV11-3	many	TRBJ2-2	-	TGTGCCAGCAGCTTAGATCCAGCGAGCACCGGGGAGCTGTTTTTT	CASSLDPASTGELFF
TRBV11-2	-	TRBJ2-7	-	-	CASSLGHSYEQYFGLLQNEQYF
TRBV18	few	TRBJ2-7	-	TGTGCCAGCTCACCAGGGGTGGCCTACGAGCAGTACTTC	CASSPGVAYEQYF